This passage covers 5 T cell receptor beta chains from one sample sequenced in a study of shared clonotypes between healthy human individuals. The method was immunoSEQ multiplex PCR; TCRdb's version includes in-frame clones alone and lacks a portion of them. The sample yields under 600,000 clones, just over 75% seen once. The specimen sequenced was PBMCs. Every receptor here comes from a middle-aged woman in good health. Some clones in this sample may be carry-over from other donors' samples.

The genes are TRBV28 and TRBJ2-2, with a weak D call TRBD2 (6 bases). Looked up from germline, CDR1 is MDHEN and CDR2 is SYDVKM. CDR3 length equals 15 residues. V was pared by 1 base and J by 6 bases, with 12 bases between. The DNA for the CDR3 is TGTGCCAGCAGTTTATTCTCGGGGGTGCCCGGGGAGCTGTTTTTT. This gives the protein CASSLFSGVPGELFF.

This clone was seen repeatedly, ten times or more. V and J are TRBV9 and TRBJ1-1; D not certain. V was clipped by 4 bases and J by 1 base, with 14 bases between them. The CDR3 extends over 15 amino acids. Germline lookup yields CDR1 SGDLS and CDR2 YYNGEE. The CDR3: CASSPSGPTNTEAFF. CDR3 nucleotide sequence: TGTGCCAGCAGCCCCAGCGGGCCTACGAACACTGAAGCTTTCTTT.

The V call is TRBV19, the J call TRBJ1-2; D might be TRBD1 (5 bases). Germline V gene data show CDR1 as LNHDA and CDR2 as SQIVND (reference sequence). The germline V and J ends were trimmed by 7 bases and 6 bases, with 15 bases remaining between them. This CDR3 region has 13 residues. CDR3 residues: CASTNTGWDGYTF. CDR3 DNA: TGTGCCAGTACTAATACAGGTTGGGATGGCTACACCTTC.

J is TRBJ1-2 and V is TRBV30, with D maybe TRBD1 (6 bases). V lost 4 bases, J lost 2 bases, and 14 bases lay in between. CDR1 GTSNPN and CDR2 SVGIG come from the germline V gene (reference sequence). The CDR3 consists of 14 residues. Here the CDR3 DNA reads TGTGCCTGGATCCCACAGGGCCGGAACTATGGCTACACCTTC. Translation gives CAWIPQGRNYGYTF.

The rearrangement joins TRBV11-2 to TRBJ2-2; a possible D gene is TRBD2 (5 bases). V was trimmed by 3 bases and J by 7 bases, leaving 12 bases between them. The germline V gene encodes CDR1 SGHAT and CDR2 FQNNGV. The CDR3 runs to 14 residues. In DNA, the CDR3 is TGTGCCAGCAGCTTCGTAGGAGGTGACGGGGAGCTGTTTTTT. Translated: CASSFVGGDGELFF.